This T cell receptor beta chain appears in the sequencing data of a study of CD8 T cells in Susac syndrome. Blood CD8+ and CD4+ T cells underwent high-throughput TCR beta sequencing. Controls were drawn from healthy donors and were matched for age and sex. TEMRA cells were FACS-enriched, with CD8+ and CD4+ T cells isolated negatively. RNA amounts of roughly 0.45 to 1 ug underwent reverse transcription with random hexamers. Across 54 Vbeta and 13 Jbeta, TCR beta CDR3 was amplified with immunoSEQ multiplex PCR. One entry per CDR3 protein, called by TCRdb with MiXCR from the immunoSEQ multiplex PCR reads. Of around 150,000 distinct CDR3 sequences in the sample, over 85% are singletons; the top ten hold about 0.25%. Sequencing was done on a sample of CD8+ T cells from PBMCs. This TCR came from a human donor in good health.

CDR3 sequence reads: CSVRQVVGYEQYF. CDR3 nucleotide sequence: TGCAGCGTTCGGCAGGTGGTTGGGTACGAGCAGTACTTC. The chain joins TRBV29-1 to TRBJ2-7; D is unresolved. V shed 5 bases and J shed 4 bases, with 15 bases lying between them. Germline V gives CDR1 SQVTM, CDR2 ANQGSEA. The CDR3 length is 13 residues.